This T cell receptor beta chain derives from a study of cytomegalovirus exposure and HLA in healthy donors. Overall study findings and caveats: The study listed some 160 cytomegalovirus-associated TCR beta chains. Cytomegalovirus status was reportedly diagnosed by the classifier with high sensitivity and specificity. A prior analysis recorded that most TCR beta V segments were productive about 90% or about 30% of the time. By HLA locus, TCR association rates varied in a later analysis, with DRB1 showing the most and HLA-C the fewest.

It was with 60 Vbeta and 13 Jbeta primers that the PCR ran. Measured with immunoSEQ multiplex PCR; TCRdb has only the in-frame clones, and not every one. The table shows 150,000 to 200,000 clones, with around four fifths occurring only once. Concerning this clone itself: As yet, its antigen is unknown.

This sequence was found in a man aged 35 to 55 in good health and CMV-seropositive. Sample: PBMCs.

Here the CDR3 reads CASSLAQGASEQYF. The DNA of the CDR3 is TGTGCCAGCAGCTTAGCGCAGGGGGCTAGCGAGCAGTACTTC. This rearrangement joins TRBV7-9 to TRBJ2-7; TRBD1 matches at 8 bases. The CDR3 extends over 14 amino acids. Germline trimming cut 0 bases from V and 6 bases from J; bases unmatched to any gene: 4. Germline CDR1 is SEHNR and CDR2 is FQNEAQ (reference sequence).